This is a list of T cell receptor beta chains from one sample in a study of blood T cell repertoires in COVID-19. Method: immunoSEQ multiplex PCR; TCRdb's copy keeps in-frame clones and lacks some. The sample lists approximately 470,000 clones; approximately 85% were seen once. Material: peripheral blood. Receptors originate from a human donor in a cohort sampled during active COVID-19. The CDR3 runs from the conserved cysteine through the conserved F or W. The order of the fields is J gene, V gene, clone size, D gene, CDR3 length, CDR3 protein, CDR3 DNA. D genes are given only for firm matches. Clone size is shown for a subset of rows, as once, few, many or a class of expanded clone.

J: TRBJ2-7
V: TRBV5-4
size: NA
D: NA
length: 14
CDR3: CASSSQRGTYEQYF
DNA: TGTGCCAGCAGCTCCCAAAGGGGGACCTACGAGCAGTACTTC

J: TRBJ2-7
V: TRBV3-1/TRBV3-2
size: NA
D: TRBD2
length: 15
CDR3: CASSHLTSGTYEQYF
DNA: TGTGCCAGCAGCCACTTGACTAGCGGCACCTACGAGCAGTACTTC

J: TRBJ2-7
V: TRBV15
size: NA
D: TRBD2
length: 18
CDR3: CATSGQSTLAGPPYEQYF
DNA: TGTGCCACCAGCGGACAGAGCACTCTAGCGGGGCCTCCCTACGAGCAGTACTTC

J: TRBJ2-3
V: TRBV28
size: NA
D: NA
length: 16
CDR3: CASSLRDFYFTDTQYF
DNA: TGTGCCAGCAGTTTAAGGGACTTCTACTTCACAGATACGCAGTATTTT

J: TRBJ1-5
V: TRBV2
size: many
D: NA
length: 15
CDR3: CASSGGRRGNQPQHF
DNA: TGTGCCAGTTCGGGGGGGCGCCGAGGCAATCAGCCCCAGCATTTT

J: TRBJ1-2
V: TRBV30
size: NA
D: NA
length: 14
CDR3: CACTEVLSNYGYTF
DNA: TGTGCCTGTACCGAGGTCCTCTCTAACTATGGCTACACCTTC

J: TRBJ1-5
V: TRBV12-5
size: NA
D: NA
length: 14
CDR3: CASGLVQGGQPQHF
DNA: TGTGCTAGTGGTTTGGTACAGGGTGGTCAGCCCCAGCATTTT

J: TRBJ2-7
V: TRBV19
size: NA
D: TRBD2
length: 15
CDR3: CASRLAGTGTYEQYF
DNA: TGTGCCAGTAGACTAGCGGGGACTGGTACCTACGAGCAGTACTTC

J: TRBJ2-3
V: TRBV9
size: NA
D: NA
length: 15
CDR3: CASSQTSVVGDTQYF
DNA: TGTGCCAGCAGCCAGACTAGTGTTGTCGGAGATACGCAGTATTTT

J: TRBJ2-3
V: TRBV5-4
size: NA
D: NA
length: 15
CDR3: CASSFSQGSTDTQYF
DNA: TGTGCCAGCAGCTTCTCTCAGGGAAGCACAGATACGCAGTATTTT

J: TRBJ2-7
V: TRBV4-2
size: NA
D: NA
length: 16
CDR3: CASSRAEVAGAYEQYF
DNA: TGTGCCAGCAGCCGCGCTGAGGTGGCTGGAGCCTACGAGCAGTACTTC

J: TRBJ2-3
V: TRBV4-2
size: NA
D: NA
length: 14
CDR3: CASSLPGNRDTQYF
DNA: TGTGCCAGCAGCCTCCCGGGGAACAGAGATACGCAGTATTTT

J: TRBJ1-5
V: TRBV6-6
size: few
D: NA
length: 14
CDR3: CASTQQGRDQPQHF
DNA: TGTGCCAGCACCCAACAGGGTAGGGATCAGCCCCAGCATTTT

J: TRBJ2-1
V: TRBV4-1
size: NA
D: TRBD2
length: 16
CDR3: CASSQDKLAAYNEQFF
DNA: TGCGCCAGCAGCCAAGATAAGCTAGCGGCCTACAATGAGCAGTTCTTC

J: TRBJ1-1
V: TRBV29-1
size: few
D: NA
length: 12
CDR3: CSVEVIGDEAFF
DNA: TGCAGCGTGGAAGTCATAGGGGATGAAGCTTTCTTT

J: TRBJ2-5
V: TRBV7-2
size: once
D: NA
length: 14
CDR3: CASSPGRVQETQYF
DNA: TGTGCCAGCAGCCCTGGGAGAGTCCAAGAGACCCAGTACTTC

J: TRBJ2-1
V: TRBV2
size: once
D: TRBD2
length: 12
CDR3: CASSPGLAEQFF
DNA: TGTGCCAGCAGTCCGGGACTAGCGGAGCAGTTCTTC

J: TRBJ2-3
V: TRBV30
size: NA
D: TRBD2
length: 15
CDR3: CAWNSGRDSTDTQYF
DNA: TGTGCCTGGAATAGCGGGAGGGACAGCACAGATACGCAGTATTTT

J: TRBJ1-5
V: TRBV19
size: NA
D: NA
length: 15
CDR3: CASSIAGRLNQPQHF
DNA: TGTGCCAGTAGTATCGCAGGGAGGCTTAATCAGCCCCAGCATTTT

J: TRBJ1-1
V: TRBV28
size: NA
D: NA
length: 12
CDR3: CASSLRQREAFF
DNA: TGTGCCAGCAGTTTACGGCAGCGTGAAGCTTTCTTT

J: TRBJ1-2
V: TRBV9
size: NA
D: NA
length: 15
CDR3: CASSAHSSRISGYTF
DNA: TGTGCCAGCAGCGCTCACTCGTCCCGAATAAGTGGCTACACCTTC